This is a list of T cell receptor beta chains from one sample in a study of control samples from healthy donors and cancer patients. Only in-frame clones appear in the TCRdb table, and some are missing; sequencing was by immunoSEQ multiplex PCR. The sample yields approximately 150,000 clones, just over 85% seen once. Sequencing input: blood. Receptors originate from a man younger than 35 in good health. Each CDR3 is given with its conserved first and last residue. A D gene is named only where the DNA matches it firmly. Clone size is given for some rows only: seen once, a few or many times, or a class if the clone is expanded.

cdr3_aa: CASSYGIMGGEAFF
cdr3_nt: TGTGCCAGCAGTTACGGAATCATGGGGGGTGAAGCTTTCTTT
d_call: -
v_call: TRBV6-5
clone_size: -
j_call: TRBJ1-1

cdr3_aa: CASSWTSGGTDTQYF
cdr3_nt: TGTGCCAGCAGCTGGACTAGCGGGGGCACAGATACGCAGTATTTT
d_call: TRBD2
v_call: TRBV6-5
clone_size: -
j_call: TRBJ2-3

cdr3_aa: CASRRGCGKRGGREFTDTQYF
cdr3_nt: TGCGCCAGCAGGAGGGGCTGTGGGAAGCGGGGGGGCAGAGAGTTCACAGATACGCAGTATTTT
d_call: TRBD2
v_call: TRBV10-1
clone_size: once
j_call: TRBJ2-3

cdr3_aa: CASSLGRAKNIQYF
cdr3_nt: TGTGCCAGCAGTTTAGGGCGGGCCAAAAACATTCAGTACTTC
d_call: -
v_call: TRBV27
clone_size: -
j_call: TRBJ2-4

cdr3_aa: CASSLTGGGAFTGELFF
cdr3_nt: TGCGCCAGCAGCCTTACCGGCGGGGGGGCCTTCACCGGGGAGCTGTTTTTT
d_call: TRBD2
v_call: TRBV4-3
clone_size: once
j_call: TRBJ2-2

cdr3_aa: CASSAGGIYGYTF
cdr3_nt: TGTGCCAGCAGCGCAGGGGGTATTTATGGCTACACCTTC
d_call: TRBD1
v_call: TRBV9
clone_size: -
j_call: TRBJ1-2

cdr3_aa: CASSEVLAGAGTDTQYF
cdr3_nt: TGTGCCAGCAGTGAGGTTCTAGCGGGGGCGGGCACAGATACGCAGTATTTT
d_call: TRBD2
v_call: TRBV2
clone_size: -
j_call: TRBJ2-3

cdr3_aa: CASRYPTRGFNYGYTF
cdr3_nt: TGTGCCAGTAGATATCCTACCAGGGGTTTTAACTATGGCTACACCTTC
d_call: -
v_call: TRBV19
clone_size: -
j_call: TRBJ1-2

cdr3_aa: CASSTGTGANQPQHF
cdr3_nt: TGTGCCAGTAGTACCGGGACAGGGGCAAATCAGCCCCAGCATTTT
d_call: TRBD1
v_call: TRBV19
clone_size: -
j_call: TRBJ1-5

cdr3_aa: CASSFRDRGPNEQFF
cdr3_nt: TGCGCCAGCAGCTTCCGGGACAGGGGGCCCAATGAGCAGTTCTTC
d_call: TRBD1
v_call: TRBV5-1
clone_size: -
j_call: TRBJ2-1

cdr3_aa: CASSPEGQPYEQYF
cdr3_nt: TGTGCCAGCAGCCCCGAGGGACAACCCTACGAGCAGTACTTC
d_call: -
v_call: TRBV13
clone_size: -
j_call: TRBJ2-7

cdr3_aa: CASSSSGAGNTIYF
cdr3_nt: TGTGCCAGCAGTTCCTCGGGGGCAGGAAACACCATATATTTT
d_call: -
v_call: TRBV6-5
clone_size: -
j_call: TRBJ1-3

cdr3_aa: CASSLTQGSEAFF
cdr3_nt: TGTGCCAGCTCACTAACGCAGGGTAGCGAAGCTTTCTTT
d_call: -
v_call: TRBV18
clone_size: -
j_call: TRBJ1-1

cdr3_aa: CASSYSSWSYNEQFF
cdr3_nt: TGTGCCAGCAGTTACTCTTCCTGGTCCTACAATGAGCAGTTCTTC
d_call: -
v_call: TRBV6-5
clone_size: -
j_call: TRBJ2-1

cdr3_aa: CASSQLRGGVTETQYF
cdr3_nt: TGTGCCAGCAGCCAACTCCGCGGGGGGGTAACCGAGACCCAGTACTTC
d_call: TRBD2
v_call: TRBV2
clone_size: -
j_call: TRBJ2-5

cdr3_aa: CASSSRAGGNEKLFF
cdr3_nt: TGTGCCAGCAGCAGCAGAGCGGGGGGTAATGAAAAACTGTTTTTT
d_call: -
v_call: TRBV11-2
clone_size: -
j_call: TRBJ1-4

cdr3_aa: CASSRTAGQGFYEQYF
cdr3_nt: TGCGCCAGCAGCCGCACAGCGGGACAGGGATTCTACGAGCAGTACTTC
d_call: TRBD1
v_call: TRBV4-3
clone_size: -
j_call: TRBJ2-7

cdr3_aa: CASSETRNTEAFF
cdr3_nt: TGTGCCAGCAGTGAAACCAGAAACACTGAAGCTTTCTTT
d_call: -
v_call: TRBV6-1
clone_size: -
j_call: TRBJ1-1

cdr3_aa: CATSDLGQNYGYTF
cdr3_nt: TGTGCCACCAGTGATTTAGGGCAAAACTATGGCTACACCTTC
d_call: -
v_call: TRBV24-1
clone_size: few
j_call: TRBJ1-2

cdr3_aa: CASSLAGPGDEQYF
cdr3_nt: TGTGCCAGCAGCTTGGCGGGGCCAGGCGACGAGCAGTACTTC
d_call: -
v_call: TRBV5-6
clone_size: -
j_call: TRBJ2-7

cdr3_aa: CALLQGSNEQFF
cdr3_nt: TGTGCCTTACTTCAGGGGAGCAATGAGCAGTTCTTC
d_call: -
v_call: TRBV30
clone_size: -
j_call: TRBJ2-1

cdr3_aa: CASSIMNYGYTF
cdr3_nt: TGTGCCAGCAGCATCATGAACTATGGCTACACCTTC
d_call: -
v_call: TRBV28
clone_size: -
j_call: TRBJ1-2

cdr3_aa: CASSLGGGDEAFF
cdr3_nt: TGTGCCAGCAGCTTGGGGGGCGGAGATGAAGCTTTCTTT
d_call: -
v_call: TRBV5-6
clone_size: -
j_call: TRBJ1-1

cdr3_aa: CASSVGALVNQPQHF
cdr3_nt: TGTGCCAGCAGCGTAGGCGCGCTAGTTAATCAGCCCCAGCATTTT
d_call: -
v_call: TRBV9
clone_size: -
j_call: TRBJ1-5

cdr3_aa: CASSVELPPTDTQYF
cdr3_nt: TGTGCCAGCAGCGTAGAACTTCCCCCCACAGATACGCAGTATTTT
d_call: -
v_call: TRBV9
clone_size: -
j_call: TRBJ2-3

cdr3_aa: CASSYSRSGAEAFF
cdr3_nt: TGTGCCAGCAGTTACTCTAGGTCAGGCGCTGAAGCTTTCTTT
d_call: -
v_call: TRBV6-6
clone_size: -
j_call: TRBJ1-1

cdr3_aa: CASSLVPLTGKSEQYF
cdr3_nt: TGTGCCAGCAGCTTGGTCCCTCTGACAGGGAAGTCCGAGCAGTACTTC
d_call: TRBD1
v_call: TRBV5-6
clone_size: -
j_call: TRBJ2-7

cdr3_aa: CASNSGAKNIQHF
cdr3_nt: TGTGCCAGCAACTCGGGGGCCAAAAACATTCAGCACTTC
d_call: -
v_call: TRBV6-6
clone_size: -
j_call: TRBJ2-4

cdr3_aa: CASSKRGGTEAFF
cdr3_nt: TGTGCCAGCAGTAAACGGGGGGGCACTGAAGCTTTCTTT
d_call: -
v_call: TRBV7-3
clone_size: -
j_call: TRBJ1-1

cdr3_aa: CASSGRAGVRTDTQYF
cdr3_nt: TGTGCCAGCAGTGGACGGGCAGGGGTTCGTACAGATACGCAGTATTTT
d_call: -
v_call: TRBV6-1
clone_size: -
j_call: TRBJ2-3

cdr3_aa: CASSVHQGLAHEQYF
cdr3_nt: TGCGCCAGCAGCGTACACCAGGGCCTGGCGCACGAGCAGTACTTC
d_call: -
v_call: TRBV5-1
clone_size: -
j_call: TRBJ2-7

cdr3_aa: CASILPSLRADTQYF
cdr3_nt: TGTGCCAGCATTCTTCCTAGCCTTAGGGCAGATACGCAGTATTTT
d_call: -
v_call: TRBV7-9
clone_size: -
j_call: TRBJ2-3

cdr3_aa: CASSPDGQGAGGYTF
cdr3_nt: TGTGCCAGCTCACCAGACGGACAGGGGGCGGGAGGCTACACCTTC
d_call: TRBD1
v_call: TRBV18
clone_size: -
j_call: TRBJ1-2

cdr3_aa: CASSHSQTVNYGYTF
cdr3_nt: TGTGCCAGCAGCCACTCACAAACGGTTAACTATGGCTACACCTTC
d_call: -
v_call: TRBV6-5
clone_size: -
j_call: TRBJ1-2